These T cell receptor beta chains were read from a single sample in a study of cytomegalovirus exposure and HLA in healthy donors. Data came from immunoSEQ multiplex PCR; TCRdb stores just in-frame clones and leaves some out. The sample lists about 190,000 clones, 65% to 85% seen once, with more than 1% in the top ten. The sample taken for sequencing was PBMCs. These receptors originate from a boy aged 2 to 10 in good health and CMV-seronegative. Each CDR3 is given with its conserved first and last residue. The D gene is left open where the match is weak. Size is stated for part of the rows, as once, few or many counts, or as a class when the clone is expanded.

v_call	j_call	clone_size	d_call	cdr3_aa	cdr3_nt
TRBV4-3	TRBJ2-1	NA	TRBD2	CASSPSGANEQFF	TGCGCCAGCAGCCCGAGCGGGGCCAATGAGCAGTTCTTC
TRBV7-3	TRBJ2-3	NA	NA	CASSLSGARGADTQYF	TGTGCCAGCAGCTTAAGCGGGGCTAGAGGGGCAGATACGCAGTATTTT
TRBV9	TRBJ2-1	NA	NA	CASSVDVMGPYNEQFF	TGTGCCAGCAGCGTCGATGTCATGGGGCCTTACAATGAGCAGTTCTTC
TRBV2	TRBJ1-3	NA	NA	CASSDAPSAGNTIYF	TGTGCCAGCAGTGACGCCCCTTCGGCTGGAAACACCATATATTTT
TRBV6-5	TRBJ1-1	NA	TRBD1	CASSYGEQGGEAFF	TGTGCCAGCAGTTACGGGGAACAGGGGGGTGAAGCTTTCTTT
TRBV7-2	TRBJ2-3	NA	TRBD2	CASSLSAAGGLWDTQYF	TGTGCCAGCAGCTTAAGCGCAGCGGGGGGCTTATGGGATACGCAGTATTTT
TRBV7-6	TRBJ2-6	NA	NA	CASSLADSSGANVLTF	TGTGCCAGCAGCTTAGCCGACTCCTCTGGGGCCAACGTCCTGACTTTC
TRBV4-1	TRBJ1-3	NA	NA	CASSQDEGNTIYF	TGCGCCAGCAGCCAAGATGAGGGAAACACCATATATTTT
TRBV29-1	TRBJ2-1	NA	TRBD2	CSVELAASYNEQFF	TGCAGCGTTGAGCTAGCGGCCTCCTACAATGAGCAGTTCTTC
TRBV5-4	TRBJ2-5	NA	NA	CASSLALVPETQYF	TGTGCCAGCAGCTTGGCCCTAGTGCCAGAGACCCAGTACTTC
TRBV5-1	TRBJ1-2	NA	TRBD1	CASSKIQGSYGYTF	TGCGCCAGCAGCAAAATACAGGGGAGCTATGGCTACACCTTC
TRBV19	TRBJ2-1	NA	NA	CASSAIGDEQFF	TGTGCCAGTAGTGCTATTGGAGATGAGCAGTTCTTC
TRBV30	TRBJ1-3	NA	NA	CAWIEMTDFRGNTIYF	TGTGCCTGGATAGAGATGACAGACTTCAGAGGAAACACCATATATTTT
TRBV6-5	TRBJ2-3	NA	TRBD2	CASSWRTSSDTQYF	TGTGCCAGCAGTTGGAGGACTAGCAGCGATACGCAGTATTTT
TRBV5-5	TRBJ2-1	few	NA	CASSLVISNEQFF	TGTGCCAGCAGCTTGGTTATCAGCAATGAGCAGTTCTTC
TRBV25-1	TRBJ1-1	NA	NA	CASTAGGSLNTEAFF	TGTGCCAGCACAGCGGGAGGATCTCTGAACACTGAAGCTTTCTTT
TRBV20-1	TRBJ1-1	once	NA	CSAIGGAEAFF	TGCAGTGCTATCGGAGGAGCTGAAGCTTTCTTT
TRBV7-3	TRBJ1-2	NA	NA	CASSLSEGDGYTF	TGTGCCAGCAGCTTATCGGAGGGTGATGGCTACACCTTC
TRBV2	TRBJ1-1	NA	TRBD1	CASTPDRGVEAFF	TGTGCCAGCACTCCCGACAGGGGGGTTGAAGCTTTCTTT
TRBV5-1	TRBJ2-2	NA	NA	CASSQEQGNTGELFF	TGCGCCAGCAGCCAGGAACAGGGAAACACCGGGGAGCTGTTTTTT